One sample yielded the 27 T cell receptor beta chains listed below, sequenced in a study of graft-versus-host responses after intestinal transplantation. Profiling relied on immunoSEQ multiplex PCR, and the TCRdb table lists in-frame clones only, not all of them. The table records approximately 90,000 clones, 85% to 95% of them present only once. Their antigens are not known. Sequenced material: unstimulated CD8+ T cells sorted from spleen or lymph node cells, taken before transplant. These receptors were collected from a human donor who was the organ donor for an intestinal transplant.

The chain employs TRBV6-7 and TRBJ1-1, with a weak D call TRBD1 (6 bases). TRBV6-7 qualifies as an ORF whose function is uncertain. V was pared by 0 bases and J by 1 base, with 15 bases between. This CDR3 is 17 amino acids long. The CDR3 coding sequence is TGTGCCAGCAGTTACTCACGGCGCTGGACAGAGAACACTGAAGCTTTCTTT. Translating it yields CASSYSRRWTENTEAFF.

V usage is TRBV29-1 and J usage is TRBJ2-1, with D perhaps TRBD2 (6 bases). This CDR3 comprises 10 residues. Per germline, CDR1 SQVTM and CDR2 ANQGSEA. V lost 4 bases to trimming and J lost 8 bases, with 6 bases between them. CDR3 nucleotide sequence: TGCAGCGTTGGGAGGGATGAGCAGTTCTTC. It encodes CSVGRDEQFF.

This clone has more than one count but fewer than ten. V gene TRBV7-9 combines with J gene TRBJ1-3; D is uncertain. CDR3 length: 13 residues. Trimming took off 1 base at V and 8 bases at J, with 9 bases between the two ends. Germline V gene sequence: CDR1 SEHNR, CDR2 FQNEAQ (reference sequence). The CDR3: CASSLVVTDTIYF. The CDR3 DNA is TGTGCCAGCAGCTTAGTAGTCACGGACACCATATATTTT. The variable domain in full, with the rest retrieved from reference TRBV7-9 and TRBJ1-3, is DTGVSQNPRHKITKRGQNVTFRCDPISEHNRLYWYRQTLGQGPEFLTYFQNEAQLEKSRLLSDRFSAERPKGSFSTLEIQRTEQGDSAMYLCASSLVVTDTIYFGEGSWLTVV.

The chain has TRBV7-9 and TRBJ1-5, with 7 bases aligning to TRBD1. V shed 6 bases and J 1 base; nucleotides not matched to a gene: 6. The germline V gene encodes CDR1 SEHNR and CDR2 FQNEAQ (reference sequence). The CDR3 extends over 15 amino acids. Written as DNA, the CDR3 is TGTGCCAGCAGTCTAACGGGACAGAGCAATCAGCCCCAGCATTTT. This encodes CASSLTGQSNQPQHF.

V and J are TRBV7-8 and TRBJ1-5, with TRBD1 matching 9 bases. J gave up 11 bases and V 1 base, and 12 bases lay outside the gene matches. The CDR3 is 16 amino acids. The V gene's germline CDR1 is SGHVS and CDR2 FQNEAQ. The CDR3 here is CASSLEGTGLRVAQHF. Written as DNA, the CDR3 is TGTGCCAGCAGCTTAGAAGGGACAGGGCTGCGGGTGGCCCAGCATTTT. The whole variable domain, remainder taken from reference TRBV7-8 and TRBJ1-5, is GAGVSQSPRYKVAKRGQDVALRCDPISGHVSLFWYQQALGQGPEFLTYFQNEAQLDKSGLPSDRFFAERPEGSVSTLKIQRTQQEDSAVYLCASSLEGTGLRVAQHFGDGTRLSIL.

The rearrangement uses TRBV11-2 and TRBJ1-1; TRBD1 aligns across 9 bases. The CDR3 loop spans 14 amino acids. The germline gives CDR1 SGHAT, CDR2 FQNNGV. V lost 4 bases, J lost 5 bases, and 5 bases stayed unmatched. Here the CDR3 reads CASSYSTGGTEAFF. Here the CDR3 DNA reads TGTGCCAGCAGCTACTCGACAGGGGGTACTGAAGCTTTCTTT.

V gene TRBV7-2 combines with J gene TRBJ2-7; no reliable D call. CDR1 and CDR2 (germline): SGHTA, FQGNSA. CDR3 length: 15 amino acids. The V and J ends lost 2 bases and 2 bases respectively, with 13 bases between them. The CDR3 is CASSLLPRPTYEQYF. CDR3 in DNA: TGTGCCAGCAGCTTATTGCCGAGGCCTACCTACGAGCAGTACTTC.

This clone came up once. This chain uses TRBV7-2 with TRBJ2-5, with 9 nucleotides matching TRBD1. The V and J ends lost 1 base and 1 base, in that order; junction bases with no gene match: 1. The CDR3 loop spans 15 amino acids. The germline gives CDR1 SGHTA, CDR2 FQGNSA. CDR3 in amino acids: CASSLVTGGQETQYF. The CDR3 nucleotides read TGTGCCAGCAGCTTAGTGACAGGGGGCCAAGAGACCCAGTACTTC.

The table lists this clone with a few counts. This rearrangement joins TRBV19 to TRBJ1-5; 12 bases are a match to TRBD1. The CDR3 extends over 14 amino acids. Germline values: CDR1 LNHDA, CDR2 SQIVND (reference sequence). V was pared by 7 bases and J by 6 bases, with 4 bases of the junction left unmatched. The CDR3 here is CASKGQGASQPQHF. CDR3 DNA sequence: TGTGCCAGTAAGGGACAGGGGGCGAGTCAGCCCCAGCATTTT.

This sequence joins TRBV25-1 and TRBJ1-2; D unclear. The CDR3 is 14 amino acids. Per the germline V gene, CDR1 is MGHDK and CDR2 is SYGVNS. V dropped 3 bases and J dropped 2 bases, with 10 bases sitting between them. CDR3 region: CASSDGLVNYGYTF. The DNA of the CDR3 is TGTGCCAGCAGTGACGGACTCGTGAACTATGGCTACACCTTC.

In its sample, this clone was seen a few times. This chain links TRBV19 with TRBJ1-1, with 8 bases fitting TRBD1. CDR3 length: 14 residues. Trimming took 5 bases from V and 1 from J; bases not matched to a gene: 3. Germline values: CDR1 LNHDA, CDR2 SQIVND (reference sequence). The CDR3 DNA sequence: TGTGCCAGTAGTCTTGGACAGGGGAACACTGAAGCTTTCTTT. This gives the protein CASSLGQGNTEAFF.

The V and J genes are TRBV10-3 and TRBJ2-1; 15 bases line up with TRBD2. After removal of 4 bases from V and 10 bases from J, the junction contained 5 bases not matched to a gene. CDR3 length: 15 residues. Germline values: CDR1 ENHRY, CDR2 SYGVKD. The CDR3 reads CAISGTSGGAREQFF. DNA of the CDR3: TGTGCCATCAGTGGGACTAGCGGGGGGGCCAGGGAGCAGTTCTTC.

This chain connects TRBV19 to TRBJ2-1; TRBD1 might be the D (5 bases). CDR3 length: 14 residues. Trimming cost V 6 bases and J 0 bases, with 9 bases left between them. CDR1 is LNHDA, CDR2 SQIVND, per germline (reference sequence). The CDR3: CASRHRSSYNEQFF. Written as DNA, the CDR3 is TGTGCCAGTAGACACAGGAGCTCCTACAATGAGCAGTTCTTC. Looking up the rest from reference TRBV19 and TRBJ2-1 gives the full variable domain: DGGITQSPKYLFRKEGQNVTLSCEQNLNHDAMYWYRQDPGQGLRLIYYSQIVNDFQKGDIAEGYSVSREKKESFPLTVTSAQKNPTAFYLCASRHRSSYNEQFFGPGTRLTVL.

Regarding this clone: This specimen includes other DNA sequences encoding the same CDR3. The V and J genes are TRBV13 and TRBJ2-4; D possibly corresponds to TRBD2 (6 bases). Between the trimmed V and J ends, which lost 5 bases and 7 bases, there was a span of 18 bases. The CDR3 extends over 15 amino acids. Per germline, CDR1 PRHDT and CDR2 FYEKMQ (reference sequence). CDR3 sequence: CASSDPISRGNIQYF. CDR3 DNA sequence: TGTGCCAGCAGCGACCCCATATCCCGGGGGAACATTCAGTACTTC.

The J gene is TRBJ2-1, the V gene TRBV30, with no clear D. The CDR3 is 13 amino acids. V dropped 3 bases and J dropped 2 bases, with 8 bases sitting between them. The germline gives CDR1 GTSNPN, CDR2 SVGIG (reference sequence). CDR3 coding DNA: TGTGCCTGGAGGACCGACACCTACAATGAGCAGTTCTTC. Protein: CAWRTDTYNEQFF.

Only one count was recorded for this clone. V usage is TRBV6-5 and J usage is TRBJ1-5; D is uncertain. Trimming shortened V by 4 bases and J by 2 bases, and 6 bases separated the two germline ends. The germline V gene has CDR1 MNHEY and CDR2 SVGAGI. The CDR3 has 13 amino acids. CDR3 in DNA: TGTGCCAGCAGTTTCAATGGCAATCAGCCCCAGCATTTT. This translates into CASSFNGNQPQHF.

This clone was detected a few times. The J gene is TRBJ1-4, the V gene TRBV7-9; TRBD1 is a possible D gene (5 bases). The CDR3 has 14 residues. Trimming shortened V by 1 base and J by 5 bases, and 8 bases separated the two germline ends. Looked up from germline, CDR1 is SEHNR and CDR2 is FQNEAQ (reference sequence). CDR3 DNA: TGTGCCAGCAGCTTAGTTGACAGCAATGAAAAACTGTTTTTT. This codes for CASSLVDSNEKLFF.

The chain employs TRBV9 and TRBJ2-5; 8 bases are a match to TRBD2. V lost 3 bases to trimming and J lost 4 bases; unmatched junction nucleotides: 5. The CDR3 has 14 residues. Per germline, CDR1 SGDLS and CDR2 YYNGEE. The CDR3 DNA follows: TGTGCCAGCAGCGGTAGCGGGGAGGTAGAGACCCAGTACTTC. Amino acids: CASSGSGEVETQYF.

This rearrangement joins TRBV6-5 to TRBJ2-2; TRBD2 matches 7 bases. Germline-derived CDR1 and CDR2 are MNHEY and SVGAGI. After removal of 7 bases from V and 3 bases from J, the junction contained 8 bases not matched to a gene. The CDR3 contains 15 residues. The CDR3 DNA reads TGTGCCAGCAAGCGTCGGGACTACGACACCGGGGAGCTGTTTTTT. It yields the protein CASKRRDYDTGELFF.

The V call is TRBV28, the J call TRBJ2-7, with 8 bases that match TRBD2. The junction had 6 bases not matched to a gene; V was cut back by 5 bases and J by 3 bases. Germline-derived CDR1 and CDR2 are MDHEN and SYDVKM. The CDR3 extends over 14 amino acids. CDR3 nucleotides: TGTGCCAGCAGTGAGGCGGGGGGACTCTACGAGCAGTACTTC. Protein: CASSEAGGLYEQYF. The full variable domain, its missing parts supplied by reference TRBV28 and TRBJ2-7, is DVKVTQSSRYLVKRTGEKVFLECVQDMDHENMFWYRQDPGLGLRLIYFSYDVKMKEKGDIPEGYSVSREKKERFSLILESASTNQTSMYLCASSEAGGLYEQYFGPGTRLTVT.

This clone was recorded only once. The J gene is TRBJ2-2, the V gene TRBV7-2, with D possibly TRBD1 on 5 matching bases. The CDR3 extends over 14 amino acids. Germline values: CDR1 SGHTA, CDR2 FQGNSA. The ends were cut back, 8 bases at V and 1 base at J, with 11 bases in the middle. CDR3 nucleotides: TGTGCCAGCTTGCCCCAGGGGAACACCGGGGAGCTGTTTTTT. Its protein is CASLPQGNTGELFF. The full variable domain, rest sourced from reference TRBV7-2 and TRBJ2-2, is GAGVSQSPSNKVTEKGKDVELRCDPISGHTALYWYRQSLGQGLEFLIYFQGNSAPDKSGLPSDRFSAERTGGSVSTLTIQRTQQEDSAVYLCASLPQGNTGELFFGEGSRLTVL.

The chain joins TRBV7-9 to TRBJ2-5, with TRBD1 as a possible D gene (5 bases). Germline V gene sequence: CDR1 SEHNR, CDR2 FQNEAQ (reference sequence). The CDR3 contains 15 residues. V lost 6 bases to trimming and J lost 7 bases, with 21 bases between them. The CDR3 DNA is TGTGCCAGCAGTCCCCCTCTTAGGGGCCAAACGACCCAGTACTTC. Protein: CASSPPLRGQTTQYF.

In this sample, this clone turned up a few times. For the CDR3, the DNA is TGTGCCAGTAGTATAGGGACAGGGTCCCTCAATGAGCAGTTCTTC. Amino acid sequence: CASSIGTGSLNEQFF. This chain uses TRBV19 with TRBJ2-1; TRBD1 matches at 8 bases. The CDR3 covers 15 residues. V dropped 1 base and J dropped 6; count of bases not matched to a gene: 5. Germline V gives CDR1 LNHDA, CDR2 SQIVND (reference sequence).

In this sample, this clone turned up once. The genes are TRBV27 and TRBJ1-2; possible D gene TRBD1, 5 bases. Trimming took 9 bases from V and 3 from J, leaving 11 bases between them. The germline V gene encodes CDR1 MNHEY and CDR2 SMNVEV (reference sequence). The CDR3 covers 12 residues. The CDR3 loop is CASKSGDYGYTF. The CDR3 bases are TGTGCCAGTAAATCGGGGGACTATGGCTACACCTTC.

The V and J genes are TRBV4-1 and TRBJ1-1; TRBD1 is a possible D gene (5 bases). The CDR3 is 15 residues long. The germline V and J ends were trimmed by 0 bases and 4 bases, with 12 bases remaining between them. Germline V gene sequence: CDR1 MGHRA, CDR2 YSYEKL. The CDR3 bases are TGCGCCAGCAGCCAAGATCTGGGTAGGGGCACTGAAGCTTTCTTT. Its translation: CASSQDLGRGTEAFF.

The chain recombines TRBV27 with TRBJ1-4, with 7 bases that match TRBD1. With 4 bases clipped from V and 8 bases from J, the junction kept 16 bases outside the gene matches. Germline CDR1 reads MNHEY; CDR2 reads SMNVEV (reference sequence). The length of the CDR3 is 17 residues. The CDR3 is CASSSRLGDSHREKLFF. The CDR3 region has the DNA TGTGCCAGCAGTTCCCGATTAGGGGACAGCCACAGGGAAAAACTGTTTTTT. Combining the CDR3 with reference TRBV27 and TRBJ1-4 gives the whole variable domain EAQVTQNPRYLITVTGKKLTVTCSQNMNHEYMSWYRQDPGLGLRQIYYSMNVEVTDKGDVPEGYKVSRKEKRNFPLILESPSPNQTSLYFCASSSRLGDSHREKLFFGSGTQLSVL.

The chain uses TRBV6-5 and TRBJ1-6; D is perhaps TRBD1 (6 bases). This CDR3 is 14 amino acids long. Germline V gives CDR1 MNHEY, CDR2 SVGAGI. Trimming shortened V by 4 bases and J by 9 bases, and 13 bases separated the two germline ends. The CDR3 coding sequence is TGTGCCAGCAGTTTCCAGACAGGAGCTTCACCCCTCCACTTT. Translated: CASSFQTGASPLHF.